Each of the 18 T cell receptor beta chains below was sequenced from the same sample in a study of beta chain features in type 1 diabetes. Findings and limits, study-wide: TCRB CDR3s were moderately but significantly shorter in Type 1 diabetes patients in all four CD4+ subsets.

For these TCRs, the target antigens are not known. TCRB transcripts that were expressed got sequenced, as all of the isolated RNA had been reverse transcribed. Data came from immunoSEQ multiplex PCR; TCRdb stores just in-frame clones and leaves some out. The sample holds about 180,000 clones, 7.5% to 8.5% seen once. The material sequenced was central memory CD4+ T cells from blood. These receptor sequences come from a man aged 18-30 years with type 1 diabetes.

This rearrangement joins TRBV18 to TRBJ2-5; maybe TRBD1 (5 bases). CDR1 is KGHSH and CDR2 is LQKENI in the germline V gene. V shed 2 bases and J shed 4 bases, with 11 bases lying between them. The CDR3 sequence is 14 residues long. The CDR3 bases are TGTGCCAGCTCACCATCGGGCCAGGGAGAGACCCAGTACTTC. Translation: CASSPSGQGETQYF.

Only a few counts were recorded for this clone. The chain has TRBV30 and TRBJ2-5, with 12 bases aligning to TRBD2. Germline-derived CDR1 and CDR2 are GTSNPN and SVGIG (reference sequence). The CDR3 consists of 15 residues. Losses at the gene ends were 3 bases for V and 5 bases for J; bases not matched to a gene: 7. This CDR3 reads CAWSLGLAGTETQYF. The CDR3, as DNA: TGTGCCTGGAGCTTAGGACTAGCGGGAACGGAGACCCAGTACTTC.

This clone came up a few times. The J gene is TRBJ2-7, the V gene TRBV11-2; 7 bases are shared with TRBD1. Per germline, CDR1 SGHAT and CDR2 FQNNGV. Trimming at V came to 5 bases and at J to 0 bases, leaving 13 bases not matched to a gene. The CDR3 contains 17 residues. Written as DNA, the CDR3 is TGTGCCAGCAGCCCAATAAACCGGGACAGAAGCTCCTACGAGCAGTACTTC. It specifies CASSPINRDRSSYEQYF. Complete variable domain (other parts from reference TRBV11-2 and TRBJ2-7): EAGVAQSPRYKIIEKRQSVAFWCNPISGHATLYWYQQILGQGPKLLIQFQNNGVVDDSQLPKDRFSAERLKGVDSTLKIQPAKLEDSAVYLCASSPINRDRSSYEQYFGPGTRLTVT.

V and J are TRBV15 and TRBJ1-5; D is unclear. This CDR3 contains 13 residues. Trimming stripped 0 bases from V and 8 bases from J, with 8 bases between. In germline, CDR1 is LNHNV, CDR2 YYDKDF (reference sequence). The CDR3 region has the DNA TGTGCCACCAGCAGAGATAGCCGCGAGCCCCAGCATTTT. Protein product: CATSRDSREPQHF.

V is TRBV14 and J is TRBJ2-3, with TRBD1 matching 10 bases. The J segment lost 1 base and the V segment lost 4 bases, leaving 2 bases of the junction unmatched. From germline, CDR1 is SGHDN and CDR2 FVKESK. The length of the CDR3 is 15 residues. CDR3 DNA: TGTGCCAGCAGCCGGGGGACAGGGGGCACAGATACGCAGTATTTT. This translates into CASSRGTGGTDTQYF.

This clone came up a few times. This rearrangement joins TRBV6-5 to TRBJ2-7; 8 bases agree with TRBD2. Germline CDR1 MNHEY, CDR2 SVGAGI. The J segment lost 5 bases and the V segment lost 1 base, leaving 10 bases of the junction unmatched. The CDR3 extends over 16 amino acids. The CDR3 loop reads CASSYLLSGINDEQYF. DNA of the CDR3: TGTGCCAGCAGTTACTTACTTAGCGGGATAAATGACGAGCAGTACTTC.

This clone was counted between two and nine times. CDR3 loop: CASSTGQGNEQFF. The CDR3 nucleotides read TGTGCCAGCAGCACGGGACAGGGAAATGAGCAGTTCTTC. This rearrangement joins TRBV5-4 to TRBJ2-1, with 9 positions matching TRBD1. This CDR3 is 13 amino acids long. Germline CDR1 reads SGHNT; CDR2 reads YYREEE (reference sequence). V dropped 4 bases and J dropped 7; count of bases not matched to a gene: 3.

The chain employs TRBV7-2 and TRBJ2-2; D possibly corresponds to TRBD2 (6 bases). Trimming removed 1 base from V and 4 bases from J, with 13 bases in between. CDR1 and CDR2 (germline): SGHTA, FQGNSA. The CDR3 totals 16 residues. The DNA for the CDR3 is TGTGCCAGCAGCTTAGTGGCGGGGAGATTCACCGGGGAGCTGTTTTTT. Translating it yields CASSLVAGRFTGELFF.

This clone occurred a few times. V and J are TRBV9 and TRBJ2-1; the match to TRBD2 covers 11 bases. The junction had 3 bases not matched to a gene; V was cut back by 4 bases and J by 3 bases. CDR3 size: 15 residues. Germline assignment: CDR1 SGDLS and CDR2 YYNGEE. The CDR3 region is CASSLGTSGYNEQFF. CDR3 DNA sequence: TGTGCCAGCAGCCTCGGGACTAGCGGCTACAATGAGCAGTTCTTC.

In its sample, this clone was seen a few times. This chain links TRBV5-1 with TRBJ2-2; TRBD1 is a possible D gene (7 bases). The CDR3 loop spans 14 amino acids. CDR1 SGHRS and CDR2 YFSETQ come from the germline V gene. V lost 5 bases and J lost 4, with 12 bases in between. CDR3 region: CASREGAPTGELFF. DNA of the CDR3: TGCGCCAGCAGGGAGGGGGCGCCCACCGGGGAGCTGTTTTTT.

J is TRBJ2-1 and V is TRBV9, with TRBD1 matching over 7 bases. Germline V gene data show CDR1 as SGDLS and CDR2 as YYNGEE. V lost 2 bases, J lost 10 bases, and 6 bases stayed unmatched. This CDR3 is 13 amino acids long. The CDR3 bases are TGTGCCAGCAGCGTTCAGTTCAGGGGGGAGCAGTTCTTC. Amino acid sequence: CASSVQFRGEQFF.

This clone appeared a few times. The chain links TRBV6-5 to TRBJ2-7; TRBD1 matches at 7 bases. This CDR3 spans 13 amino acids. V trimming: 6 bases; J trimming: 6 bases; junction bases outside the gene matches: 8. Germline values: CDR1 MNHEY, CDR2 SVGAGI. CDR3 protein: CASSRQGSGEQYF. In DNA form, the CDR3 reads TGTGCCAGCAGCAGACAGGGTTCCGGCGAGCAGTACTTC.

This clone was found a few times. In DNA, the CDR3 is TGTGCCAGCAGTTTGCGGGGCCTGATACAGGGGCTCCAAACGGGGAGCGGCTACACCTTC. Residues: CASSLRGLIQGLQTGSGYTF. V and J are TRBV27 and TRBJ1-2; 7 bases fit TRBD1. The V gene end was trimmed by 3 bases and the J gene end by 8 bases; junction bases not matched to a gene: 27. CDR3 size: 20 residues. Germline V CDR1 and CDR2: MNHEY, SMNVEV (reference sequence).

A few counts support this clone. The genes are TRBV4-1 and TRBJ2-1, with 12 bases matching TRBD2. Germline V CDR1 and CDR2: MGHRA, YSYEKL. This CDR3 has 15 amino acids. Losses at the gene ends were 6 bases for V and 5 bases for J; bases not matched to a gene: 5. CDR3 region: CASRAGLAGNNEQFF. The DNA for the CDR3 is TGCGCCAGCAGGGCTGGACTAGCGGGAAACAATGAGCAGTTCTTC.

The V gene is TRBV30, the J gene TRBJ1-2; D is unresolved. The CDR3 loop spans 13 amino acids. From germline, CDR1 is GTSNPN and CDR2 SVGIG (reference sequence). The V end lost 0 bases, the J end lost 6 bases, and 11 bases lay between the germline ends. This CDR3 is CAWSVFRGNGYTF. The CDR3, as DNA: TGTGCCTGGAGTGTTTTTAGAGGGAATGGCTACACCTTC. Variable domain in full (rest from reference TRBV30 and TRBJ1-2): SQTIHQWPATLVQPVGSPLSLECTVEGTSNPNLYWYRQAAGRGLQLLFYSVGIGQISSEVPQNLSASRPQDRQFILSSKKLLLSDSGFYLCAWSVFRGNGYTFGSGTRLTVV.

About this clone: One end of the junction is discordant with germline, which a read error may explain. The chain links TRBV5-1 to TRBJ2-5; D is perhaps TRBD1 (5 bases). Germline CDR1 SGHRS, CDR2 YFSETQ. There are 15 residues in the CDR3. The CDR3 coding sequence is TGTGCCAGCAGCTTGAGACAGCTTCACCAAGAGACCCAGTACTTC. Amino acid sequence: CASSLRQLHQETQYF.

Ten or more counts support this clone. CDR3 residues: CASSSGQGGNIQYF. CDR3 bases: TGTGCCAGCAGCTCCGGACAGGGTGGGAACATTCAGTACTTC. This chain connects TRBV9 to TRBJ2-4, with 8 bases lining up with TRBD1. The germline CDR1 and CDR2 sequences are SGDLS and YYNGEE. The CDR3 loop spans 14 amino acids. V shed 4 bases, J shed 7 bases, and the junction held 7 bases outside the gene matches.

The CDR3 DNA is TGTGCCAGCTCACTAACGGGACAGGGAGAGACCCAGTACTTC. It translates to CASSLTGQGETQYF. This chain uses TRBV18 with TRBJ2-5, with 9 bases fitting TRBD1. Per the germline V gene, CDR1 is KGHSH and CDR2 is LQKENI. CDR3 length: 14 residues. The trim removed 4 bases at V and 4 bases at J, leaving 4 bases unmatched.